A selection of T cell receptor beta chains follows, all from one sample in a study of shared clonotypes between healthy human individuals. Sequenced by immunoSEQ multiplex PCR; TCRdb stores in-frame clones only, minus some. The table includes 2 million to 3 million clones, over 85% detected once. The source material was naive CD4+ T cells sorted from blood. These receptors came from a young man in good health. The conserved cysteine and the conserved F or W are not part of the CDR3 here. The D gene is left open where the match is weak. Some rows have no size entry. The others give once, few or many, or a class for an expanded clone.

few,TRBJ1-5,TRBV9,NA,ASSPTPGNQPQH
NA,TRBJ2-5,TRBV6-1,TRBD2,ASLKNGGQETQY
NA,TRBJ1-4,TRBV6-1,NA,ASSVAASTNEKLF
NA,TRBJ2-1,TRBV9,NA,ASSVGIAPVNDEQF
once,TRBJ2-1,TRBV9,TRBD2,ASSVEAGGHNEQF
NA,TRBJ1-1,TRBV7-2,NA,ASSSYGENTEAF
NA,TRBJ2-7,TRBV6-1,NA,ASSESVAQY
NA,TRBJ2-3,TRBV5-1,NA,ASSSRGGTDTQY
NA,TRBJ2-5,TRBV9,TRBD2,ASSPGLAGGLSGEETQY
NA,TRBJ2-1,TRBV5-1,TRBD1,ASSTTAGGRNEQF
NA,TRBJ1-4,TRBV10-3,NA,AISEMLGQPSTNEKLF
NA,TRBJ2-5,TRBV11-2,NA,ASTLRGLMETQY
once,TRBJ1-4,TRBV4-1,TRBD1,ASSSSRTGGEKLF
NA,TRBJ1-6,TRBV11-2,NA,ASSLVVGSPLH
NA,TRBJ2-3,TRBV6-6,NA,ASSYPGATDTQY
once,TRBJ2-7,TRBV6-1,NA,ASSDSAGSSYEQY
NA,TRBJ1-5,TRBV19,NA,ASSKGDARNQPQH
NA,TRBJ2-7,TRBV7-9,TRBD1,ASSSEDRGWKY
NA,TRBJ2-3,TRBV5-1,TRBD2,ASSLTTSGSTDTQY
NA,TRBJ2-1,TRBV18,TRBD2,ASSPTSGGNEQF
NA,TRBJ2-7,TRBV5-1,NA,ASSLEAYEQY
NA,TRBJ2-7,TRBV10-3,NA,AISERMGVLPDEQY
NA,TRBJ1-4,TRBV28,NA,ASSRPGVGVGEKLF
NA,TRBJ1-2,TRBV30,TRBD1,AWGTGYGYT
NA,TRBJ1-5,TRBV16,NA,ASREPTVSSNQPQH
NA,TRBJ2-3,TRBV10-2,TRBD1,ASSEDRGPYTQY
NA,TRBJ2-6,TRBV19,NA,ASSTAGPGANVLT
NA,TRBJ2-5,TRBV7-9,NA,ASSLGWGGETQY
NA,TRBJ1-5,TRBV19,NA,ASSPRSDRSNQPQH
NA,TRBJ2-2,TRBV11-2,NA,ASSLFAGSNTGELF
NA,TRBJ1-2,TRBV7-9,NA,ASSLVTGYGYT
NA,TRBJ1-2,TRBV6-5,TRBD1,ASSYSAGGYGYT
NA,TRBJ2-7,TRBV19,TRBD1,ASSPGQGAYEQY
once,TRBJ2-7,TRBV6-6,NA,ASSYSSVGVYEQY
once,TRBJ2-1,TRBV7-8,TRBD2,ASSLVRQREPGGNEQF
NA,TRBJ1-6,TRBV6-6,NA,ASSYGGADNSPLH
NA,TRBJ2-3,TRBV27,TRBD2,ASSFVGTSGGSDTQY
NA,TRBJ2-5,TRBV5-1,TRBD2,ASSLLASGGQETQY
NA,TRBJ1-1,TRBV5-5,NA,ASSSQAMNTEAF
NA,TRBJ2-3,TRBV29-1,TRBD1,SVRGQTDTQY
NA,TRBJ2-7,TRBV5-6,NA,ASSPWTDSYEQY
NA,TRBJ2-3,TRBV5-1,NA,ASSFLTHGGDTQY
NA,TRBJ1-6,TRBV5-1,NA,ASSLSAPGNSPLH
NA,TRBJ1-6,TRBV6-4,NA,ASSDGAQAPLH
NA,TRBJ1-6,TRBV7-3,TRBD1,ASSLTGVGNSPLH
NA,TRBJ2-1,TRBV2,NA,ASRELPEDEQF
NA,TRBJ1-5,TRBV20-1,NA,SASPGQSQH
NA,TRBJ2-7,TRBV6-1,TRBD1,ASSDETGYYEQY
NA,TRBJ2-1,TRBV6-1,NA,ASTTGGVGNEQF
NA,TRBJ1-6,TRBV6-1,TRBD1,ASSEGTGYNSPLH
NA,TRBJ1-1,TRBV10-3,TRBD1,AISESQGEGEAF
NA,TRBJ2-7,TRBV9,NA,ASSVWRGNYEQY